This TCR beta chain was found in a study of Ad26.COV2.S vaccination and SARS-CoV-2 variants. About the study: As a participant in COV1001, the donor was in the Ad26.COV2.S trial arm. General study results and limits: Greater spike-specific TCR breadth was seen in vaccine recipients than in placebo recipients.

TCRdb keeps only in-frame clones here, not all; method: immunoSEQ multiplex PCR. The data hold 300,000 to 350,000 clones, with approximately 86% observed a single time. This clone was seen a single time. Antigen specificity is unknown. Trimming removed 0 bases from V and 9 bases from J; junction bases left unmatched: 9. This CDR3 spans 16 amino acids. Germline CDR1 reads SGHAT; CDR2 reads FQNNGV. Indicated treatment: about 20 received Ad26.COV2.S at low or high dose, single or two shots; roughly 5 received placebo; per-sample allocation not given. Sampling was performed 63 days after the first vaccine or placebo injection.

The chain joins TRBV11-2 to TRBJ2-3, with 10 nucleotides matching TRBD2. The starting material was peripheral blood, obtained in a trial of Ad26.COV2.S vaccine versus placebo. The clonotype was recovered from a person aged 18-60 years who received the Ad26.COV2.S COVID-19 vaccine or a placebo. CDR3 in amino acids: CASSLDVSGGTSTQYF. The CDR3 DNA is TGTGCCAGCAGCTTAGATGTTAGCGGGGGGACTTCAACGCAGTATTTT. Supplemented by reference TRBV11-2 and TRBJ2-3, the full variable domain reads EAGVAQSPRYKIIEKRQSVAFWCNPISGHATLYWYQQILGQGPKLLIQFQNNGVVDDSQLPKDRFSAERLKGVDSTLKIQPAKLEDSAVYLCASSLDVSGGTSTQYFGPGTRLTVL.